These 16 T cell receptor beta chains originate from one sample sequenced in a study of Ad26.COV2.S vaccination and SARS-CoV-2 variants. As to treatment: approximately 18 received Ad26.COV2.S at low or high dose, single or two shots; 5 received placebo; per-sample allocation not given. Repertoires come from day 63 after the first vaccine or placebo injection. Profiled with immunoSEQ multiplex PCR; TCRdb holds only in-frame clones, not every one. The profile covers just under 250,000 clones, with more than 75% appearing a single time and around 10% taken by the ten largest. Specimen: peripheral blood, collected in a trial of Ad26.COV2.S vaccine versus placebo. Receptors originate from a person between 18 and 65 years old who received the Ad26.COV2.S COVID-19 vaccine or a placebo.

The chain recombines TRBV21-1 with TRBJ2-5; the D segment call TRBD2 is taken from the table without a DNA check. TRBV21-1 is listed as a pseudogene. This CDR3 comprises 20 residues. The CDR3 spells CASSLHPQSRRGRYQETQYF. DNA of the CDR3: TGTGCCAGCAGCCTACACCCCCAAAGCAGGCGGGGTCGGTACCAAGAGACCCAGTACTTC.

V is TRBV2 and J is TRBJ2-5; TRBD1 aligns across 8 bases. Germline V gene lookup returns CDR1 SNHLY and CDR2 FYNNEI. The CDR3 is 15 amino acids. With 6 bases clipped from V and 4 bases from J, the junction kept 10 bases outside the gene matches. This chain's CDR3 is CASSFQQGGPETQYF. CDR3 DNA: TGTGCCAGCAGCTTCCAACAGGGGGGTCCAGAGACCCAGTACTTC.

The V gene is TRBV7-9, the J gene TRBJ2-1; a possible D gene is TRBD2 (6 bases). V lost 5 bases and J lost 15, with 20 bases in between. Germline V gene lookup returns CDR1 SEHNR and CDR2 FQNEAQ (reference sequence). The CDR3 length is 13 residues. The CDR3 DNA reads TGTGCCAGCAGCCCCTGGTCCGGGGGTCTCGGGTTCTTC. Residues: CASSPWSGGLGFF.

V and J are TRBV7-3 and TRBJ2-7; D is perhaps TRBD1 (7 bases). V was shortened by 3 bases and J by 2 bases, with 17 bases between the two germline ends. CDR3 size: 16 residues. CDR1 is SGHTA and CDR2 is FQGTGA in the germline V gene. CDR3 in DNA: TGTGCCAGCAGCTTGGAGGACGCGGGACAGCCCTACGAGCAGTACTTC. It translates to CASSLEDAGQPYEQYF.

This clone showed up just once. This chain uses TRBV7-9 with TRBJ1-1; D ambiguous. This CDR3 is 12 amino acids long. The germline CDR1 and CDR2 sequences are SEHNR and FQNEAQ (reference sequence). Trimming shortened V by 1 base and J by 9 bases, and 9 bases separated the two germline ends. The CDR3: CASSLVGSQAFF. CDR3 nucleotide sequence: TGTGCCAGCAGCTTAGTTGGCAGTCAAGCTTTCTTT.

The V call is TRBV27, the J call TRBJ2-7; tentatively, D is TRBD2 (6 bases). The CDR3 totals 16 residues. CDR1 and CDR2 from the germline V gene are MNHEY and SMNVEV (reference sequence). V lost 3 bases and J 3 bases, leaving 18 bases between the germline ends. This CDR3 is CASSLSGLILNYEQYF. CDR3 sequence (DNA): TGTGCCAGCAGTTTGTCGGGACTGATCTTAAACTACGAGCAGTACTTC.

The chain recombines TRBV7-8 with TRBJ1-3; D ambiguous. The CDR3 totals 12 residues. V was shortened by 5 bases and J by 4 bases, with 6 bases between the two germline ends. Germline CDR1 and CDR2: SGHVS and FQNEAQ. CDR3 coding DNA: TGTGCCAGCAGCCTACGAGGAAACACCATATATTTT. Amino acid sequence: CASSLRGNTIYF.

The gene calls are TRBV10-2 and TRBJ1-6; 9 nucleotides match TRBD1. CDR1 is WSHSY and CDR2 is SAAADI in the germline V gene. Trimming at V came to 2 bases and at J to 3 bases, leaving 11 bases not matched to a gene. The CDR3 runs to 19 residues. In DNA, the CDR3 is TGCGCCAGCAGTGAGACAGTCCCTATGACAGGGGGCTATAATTCACCCCTCCACTTT. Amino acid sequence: CASSETVPMTGGYNSPLHF.

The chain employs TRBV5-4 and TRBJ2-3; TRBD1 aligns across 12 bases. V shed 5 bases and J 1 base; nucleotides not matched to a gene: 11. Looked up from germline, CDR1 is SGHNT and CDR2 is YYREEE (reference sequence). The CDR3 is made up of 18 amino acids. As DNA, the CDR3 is TGTGCCAGCAGACCCCGGGACAGGGGGCTGACCGGCACAGATACGCAGTATTTT. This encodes CASRPRDRGLTGTDTQYF.

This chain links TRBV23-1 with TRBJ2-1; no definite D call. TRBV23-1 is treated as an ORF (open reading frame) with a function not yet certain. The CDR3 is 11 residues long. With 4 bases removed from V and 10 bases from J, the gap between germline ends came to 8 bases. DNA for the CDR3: TGCGCCAGCAGTCCCCTAGGGGAGCAGTTCTTC. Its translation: CASSPLGEQFF.

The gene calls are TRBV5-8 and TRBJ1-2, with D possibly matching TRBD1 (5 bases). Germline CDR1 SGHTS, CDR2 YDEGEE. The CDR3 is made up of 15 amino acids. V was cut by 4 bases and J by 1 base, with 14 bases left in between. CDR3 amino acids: CASSRGGAFNYGYTF. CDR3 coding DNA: TGTGCCAGCAGCCGTGGAGGGGCGTTTAACTATGGCTACACCTTC.

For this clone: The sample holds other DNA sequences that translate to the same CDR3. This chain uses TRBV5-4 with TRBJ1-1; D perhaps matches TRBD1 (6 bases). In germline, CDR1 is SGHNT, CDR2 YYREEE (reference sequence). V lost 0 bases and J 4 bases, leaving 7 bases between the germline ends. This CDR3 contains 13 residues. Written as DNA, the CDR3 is TGTGCCAGCAGCTTGGGAGGGGGCACTGAAGCTTTCTTT. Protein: CASSLGGGTEAFF. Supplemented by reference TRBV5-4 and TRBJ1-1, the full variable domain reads ETGVTQSPTHLIKTRGQQVTLRCSSQSGHNTVSWYQQALGQGPQFIFQYYREEENGRGNFPPRFSGLQFPNYSSELNVNALELDDSALYLCASSLGGGTEAFFGQGTRLTVV.

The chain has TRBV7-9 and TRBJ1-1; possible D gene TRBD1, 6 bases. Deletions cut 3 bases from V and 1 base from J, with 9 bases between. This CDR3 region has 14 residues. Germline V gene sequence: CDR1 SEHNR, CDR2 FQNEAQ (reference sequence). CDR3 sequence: CASSLRTENTEAFF. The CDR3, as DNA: TGTGCCAGCAGCTTGAGGACAGAGAACACTGAAGCTTTCTTT.

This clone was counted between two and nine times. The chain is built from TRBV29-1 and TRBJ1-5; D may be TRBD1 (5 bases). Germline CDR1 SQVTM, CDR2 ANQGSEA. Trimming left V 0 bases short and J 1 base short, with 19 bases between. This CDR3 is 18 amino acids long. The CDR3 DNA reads TGCAGCGTTGAAGATCGGTCGGCGCAGGGTGGCAGCAATCAGCCCCAGCATTTT. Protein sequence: CSVEDRSAQGGSNQPQHF.

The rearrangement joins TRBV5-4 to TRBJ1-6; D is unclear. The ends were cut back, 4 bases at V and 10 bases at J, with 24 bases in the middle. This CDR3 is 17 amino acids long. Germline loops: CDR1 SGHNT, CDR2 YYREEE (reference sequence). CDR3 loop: CASSLATEGLKGSPLHF. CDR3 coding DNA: TGTGCCAGCAGCCTCGCGACGGAGGGTCTGAAAGGATCACCCCTCCACTTT. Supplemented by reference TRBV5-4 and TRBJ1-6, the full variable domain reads ETGVTQSPTHLIKTRGQQVTLRCSSQSGHNTVSWYQQALGQGPQFIFQYYREEENGRGNFPPRFSGLQFPNYSSELNVNALELDDSALYLCASSLATEGLKGSPLHFGNGTRLTVT.

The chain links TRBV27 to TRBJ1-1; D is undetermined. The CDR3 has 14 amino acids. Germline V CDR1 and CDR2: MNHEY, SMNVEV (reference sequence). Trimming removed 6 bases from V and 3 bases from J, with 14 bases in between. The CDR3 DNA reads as TGTGCCAGCAGACCATACCCCGGGGACACTGAAGCTTTCTTT. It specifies CASRPYPGDTEAFF.